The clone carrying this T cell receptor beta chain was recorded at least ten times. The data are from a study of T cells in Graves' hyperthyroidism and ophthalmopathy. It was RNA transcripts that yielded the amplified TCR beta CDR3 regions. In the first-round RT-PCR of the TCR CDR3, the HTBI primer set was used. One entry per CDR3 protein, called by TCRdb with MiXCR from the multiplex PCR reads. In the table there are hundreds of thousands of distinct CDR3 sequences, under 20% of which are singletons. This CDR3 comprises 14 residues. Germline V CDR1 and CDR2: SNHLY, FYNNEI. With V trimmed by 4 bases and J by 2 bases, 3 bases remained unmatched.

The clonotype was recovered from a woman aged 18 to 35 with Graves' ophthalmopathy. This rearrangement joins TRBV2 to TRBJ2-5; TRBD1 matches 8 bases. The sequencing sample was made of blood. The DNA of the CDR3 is TGTGCCAGCAGTGCGGACAGGGCACAAGAGACCCAGTACTTC. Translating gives CASSADRAQETQYF. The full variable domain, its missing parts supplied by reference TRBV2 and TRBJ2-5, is EPEVTQTPSHQVTQMGQEVILRCVPISNHLYFYWYRQILGQKVEFLVSFYNNEISEKSEIFDDQFSVERPDGSNFTLKIRSTKLEDSAMYFCASSADRAQETQYFGPGTRLLVL.